The 7 T cell receptor beta chains below all came from one sample that was sequenced in a study of blood T cell repertoires in COVID-19. TCRdb keeps only in-frame clones here, not all; method: immunoSEQ multiplex PCR. The data contain some 200,000 clones, roughly 79% of them singletons. The sequenced sample was peripheral blood. These receptors were obtained from a human donor with acute or convalescent COVID-19. The donor label of this sample is uncertain.

V and J are TRBV2 and TRBJ2-1, with a tentative D call TRBD1 (7 bases). The germline V gene encodes CDR1 SNHLY and CDR2 FYNNEI. V lost 5 bases and J lost 9, with 11 bases in between. The CDR3 runs to 12 residues. The CDR3 is CASSPGGFEQFF. The CDR3 DNA sequence: TGTGCCAGCAGTCCAGGGGGGTTTGAGCAGTTCTTC.

This chain connects TRBV14 to TRBJ1-3; D not resolved. Trimming pared 1 base from V and 6 bases from J, leaving 4 bases between. The germline CDR1 and CDR2 sequences are SGHDN and FVKESK. There are 12 residues in the CDR3. CDR3 residues: CASSQVINTIYF. The CDR3 nucleotides read TGTGCCAGCAGCCAAGTAATAAACACCATATATTTT. Supplemented by reference TRBV14 and TRBJ1-3, the full variable domain reads EAGVTQFPSHSVIEKGQTVTLRCDPISGHDNLYWYRRVMGKEIKFLLHFVKESKQDESGMPNNRFLAERTGGTYSTLKVQPAELEDSGVYFCASSQVINTIYFGEGSWLTVV.

This clone was seen a few times. The gene calls are TRBV6-5 and TRBJ2-7; TRBD1 aligns across 11 bases. This CDR3 is 13 amino acids long. The V and J ends lost 5 bases and 5 bases, in that order; junction bases with no gene match: 2. Germline V gene lookup returns CDR1 MNHEY and CDR2 SVGAGI. In DNA, the CDR3 is TGTGCCAGCAGTAGGGACAGGGGGGACGAGCAGTACTTC. Its protein is CASSRDRGDEQYF.

This chain joins TRBV7-2 and TRBJ2-1; 8 bases map to TRBD2. Looked up from germline, CDR1 is SGHTA and CDR2 is FQGNSA. V was pared by 5 bases and J by 7 bases, with 13 bases of the junction left unmatched. This CDR3 spans 16 amino acids. The CDR3, as DNA: TGTGCCAGCAGCCCTAGATTGGCGGGAGGCCGGAATGAGCAGTTCTTC. It encodes CASSPRLAGGRNEQFF. Using reference TRBV7-2 and TRBJ2-1 for the parts outside the CDR3, the full variable domain is GAGVSQSPSNKVTEKGKDVELRCDPISGHTALYWYRQSLGQGLEFLIYFQGNSAPDKSGLPSDRFSAERTGGSVSTLTIQRTQQEDSAVYLCASSPRLAGGRNEQFFGPGTRLTVL.

The chain combines TRBV5-4 with TRBJ1-1; D is perhaps TRBD1 (6 bases). The CDR3 has 14 residues. The V end lost 2 bases, the J end lost 2 bases, and 10 bases lay between the germline ends. Germline lookup yields CDR1 SGHNT and CDR2 YYREEE (reference sequence). CDR3 loop: CASSLGGANTEAFF. CDR3 DNA sequence: TGTGCCAGCAGCTTAGGGGGGGCTAACACTGAAGCTTTCTTT. Together with reference TRBV5-4 and TRBJ1-1, the CDR3 gives the full variable domain: ETGVTQSPTHLIKTRGQQVTLRCSSQSGHNTVSWYQQALGQGPQFIFQYYREEENGRGNFPPRFSGLQFPNYSSELNVNALELDDSALYLCASSLGGANTEAFFGQGTRLTVV.

V and J are TRBV19 and TRBJ2-3; 9 bases line up with TRBD2. Germline V gene data show CDR1 as LNHDA and CDR2 as SQIVND (reference sequence). The CDR3 runs to 14 residues. Losses at the gene ends were 7 bases for V and 3 bases for J; bases not matched to a gene: 5. In nucleotides, the CDR3 is TGTGCCAGTACCCCGACTAGCGGAACAGATACGCAGTATTTT. The encoded protein is CASTPTSGTDTQYF.

The gene calls are TRBV28 and TRBJ1-5; 7 positions agree with TRBD1. There are 15 residues in the CDR3. V shed 5 bases and J 7 bases; nucleotides not matched to a gene: 11. Germline values: CDR1 MDHEN, CDR2 SYDVKM. DNA of the CDR3: TGTGCCAGCAGTCATCGAACAGGGGTTCGCCAGCCCCAGCATTTT. It translates to CASSHRTGVRQPQHF. Full variable domain (missing parts from reference TRBV28 and TRBJ1-5): DVKVTQSSRYLVKRTGEKVFLECVQDMDHENMFWYRQDPGLGLRLIYFSYDVKMKEKGDIPEGYSVSREKKERFSLILESASTNQTSMYLCASSHRTGVRQPQHFGDGTRLSIL.